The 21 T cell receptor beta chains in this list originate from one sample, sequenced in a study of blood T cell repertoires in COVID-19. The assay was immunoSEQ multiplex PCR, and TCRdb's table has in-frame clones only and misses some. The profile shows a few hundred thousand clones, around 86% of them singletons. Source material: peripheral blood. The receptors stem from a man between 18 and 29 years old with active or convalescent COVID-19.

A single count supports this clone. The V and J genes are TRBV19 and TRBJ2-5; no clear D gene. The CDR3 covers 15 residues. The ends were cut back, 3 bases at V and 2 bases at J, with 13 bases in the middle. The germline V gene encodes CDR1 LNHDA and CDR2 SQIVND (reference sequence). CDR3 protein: CASSIEASTQETQYF. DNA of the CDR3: TGTGCCAGTAGTATTGAGGCGTCTACTCAAGAGACCCAGTACTTC.

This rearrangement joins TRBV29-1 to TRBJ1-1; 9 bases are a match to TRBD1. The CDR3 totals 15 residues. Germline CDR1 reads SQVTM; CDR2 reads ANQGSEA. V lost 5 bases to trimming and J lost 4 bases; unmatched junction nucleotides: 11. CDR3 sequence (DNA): TGCAGCGTTTGCCGGGACAGGGCTAAGGTCACTGAAGCTTTCTTT. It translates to CSVCRDRAKVTEAFF.

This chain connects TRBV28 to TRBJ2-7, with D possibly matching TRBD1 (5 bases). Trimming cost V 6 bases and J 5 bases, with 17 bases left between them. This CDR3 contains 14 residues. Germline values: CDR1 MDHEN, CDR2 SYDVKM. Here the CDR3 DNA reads TGTGCCAGCAGCTTGGACACTCGGGTGGACGAGCAGTACTTC. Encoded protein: CASSLDTRVDEQYF.

The CDR3 reads CASGSDERFYEQFF. The CDR3 DNA follows: TGTGCCAGCGGAAGCGACGAGCGATTCTATGAGCAGTTCTTC. V is TRBV28 and J is TRBJ2-1; no reliable D call. V was pared by 8 bases and J by 8 bases, with 19 bases between. CDR3 length equals 14 residues. CDR1 MDHEN and CDR2 SYDVKM come from the germline V gene.

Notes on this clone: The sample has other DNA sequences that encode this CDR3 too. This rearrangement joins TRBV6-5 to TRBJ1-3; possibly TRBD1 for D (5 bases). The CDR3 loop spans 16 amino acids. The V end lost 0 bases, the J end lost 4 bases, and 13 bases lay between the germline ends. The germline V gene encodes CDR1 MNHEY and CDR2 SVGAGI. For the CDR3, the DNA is TGTGCCAGCAGTTACTCGATACCAGGGCGCGGAAACACCATATATTTT. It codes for CASSYSIPGRGNTIYF.

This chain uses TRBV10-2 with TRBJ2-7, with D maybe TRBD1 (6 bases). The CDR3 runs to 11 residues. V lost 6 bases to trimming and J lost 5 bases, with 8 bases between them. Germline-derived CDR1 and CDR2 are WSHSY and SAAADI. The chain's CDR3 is CASSRGHEQYF. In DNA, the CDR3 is TGCGCCAGCAGCAGGGGTCACGAGCAGTACTTC.

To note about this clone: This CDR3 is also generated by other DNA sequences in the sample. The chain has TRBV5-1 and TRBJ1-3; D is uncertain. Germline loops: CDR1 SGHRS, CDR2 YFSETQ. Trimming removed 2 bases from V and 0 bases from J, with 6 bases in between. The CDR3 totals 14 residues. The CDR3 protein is CASSLGSSGNTIYF. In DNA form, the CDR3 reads TGCGCCAGCAGCTTAGGGAGCTCTGGAAACACCATATATTTT.

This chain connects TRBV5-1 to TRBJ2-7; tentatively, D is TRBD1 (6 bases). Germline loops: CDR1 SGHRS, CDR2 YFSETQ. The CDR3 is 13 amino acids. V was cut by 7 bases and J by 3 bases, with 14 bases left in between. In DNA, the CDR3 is TGCGCCAGCCGCAGGGAGACAGGCTACGAGCAGTACTTC. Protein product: CASRRETGYEQYF.

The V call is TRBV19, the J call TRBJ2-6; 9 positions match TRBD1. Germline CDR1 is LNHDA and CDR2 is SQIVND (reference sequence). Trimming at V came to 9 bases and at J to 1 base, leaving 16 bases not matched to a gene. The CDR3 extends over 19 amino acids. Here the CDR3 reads CASRNSWGQGTSGANVLTF. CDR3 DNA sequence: TGTGCCAGCCGAAACAGCTGGGGACAGGGAACGTCTGGGGCCAACGTCCTGACTTTC.

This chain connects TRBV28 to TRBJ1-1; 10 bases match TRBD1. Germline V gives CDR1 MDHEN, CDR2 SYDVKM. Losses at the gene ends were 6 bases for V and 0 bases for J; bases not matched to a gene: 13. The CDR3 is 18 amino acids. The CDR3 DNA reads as TGTGCCAGCAGCCCCGTCTCTGGGACAGGGGCCATGAACACTGAAGCTTTCTTT. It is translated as CASSPVSGTGAMNTEAFF.

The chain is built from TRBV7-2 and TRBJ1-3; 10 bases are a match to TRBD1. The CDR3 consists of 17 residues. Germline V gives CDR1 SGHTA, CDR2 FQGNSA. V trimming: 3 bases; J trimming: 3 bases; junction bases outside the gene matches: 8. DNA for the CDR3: TGTGCCAGCAGCTTGGGCCCCGGGACAGGGGTTGGAAACACCATATATTTT. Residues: CASSLGPGTGVGNTIYF.

CDR3 sequence (DNA): TGTGCCAGCAGCCAAGCGGACTTGAGACATACGCAGTATTTT. Its protein is CASSQADLRHTQYF. The V call is TRBV3-1 (or the pseudogene TRBV3-2), the J call TRBJ2-3; possible D gene TRBD2, 5 bases. Germline CDR1 reads LGHDT; CDR2 reads YNNKEL (reference sequence). Trimming shortened V by 1 base and J by 7 bases, and 12 bases separated the two germline ends. CDR3 length: 14 amino acids.

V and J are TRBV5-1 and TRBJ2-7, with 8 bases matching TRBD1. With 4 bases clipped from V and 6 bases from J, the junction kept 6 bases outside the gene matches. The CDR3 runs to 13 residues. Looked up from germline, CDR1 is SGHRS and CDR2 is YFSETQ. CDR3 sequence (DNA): TGCGCCAGCAGCCCTGACAGGGGTGGCGAGCAGTACTTC. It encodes CASSPDRGGEQYF.

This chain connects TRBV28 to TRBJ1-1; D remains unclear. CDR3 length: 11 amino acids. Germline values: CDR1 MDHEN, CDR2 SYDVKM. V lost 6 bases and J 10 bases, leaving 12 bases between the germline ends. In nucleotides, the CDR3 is TGTGCCAGCAGCCTCGGGGTTCGAGCTTTCTTT. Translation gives CASSLGVRAFF.

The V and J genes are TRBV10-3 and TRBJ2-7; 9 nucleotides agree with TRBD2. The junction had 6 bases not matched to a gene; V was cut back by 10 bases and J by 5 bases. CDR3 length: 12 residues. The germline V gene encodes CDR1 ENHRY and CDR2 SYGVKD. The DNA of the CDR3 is TGTGCCAGCGGACTAGCGAGAAACGAGCAGTACTTC. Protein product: CASGLARNEQYF.

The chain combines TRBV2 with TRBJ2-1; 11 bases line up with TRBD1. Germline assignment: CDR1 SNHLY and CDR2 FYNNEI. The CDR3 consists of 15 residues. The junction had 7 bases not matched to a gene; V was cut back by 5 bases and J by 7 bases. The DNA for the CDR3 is TGTGCCAGCAGTCCAGGACAGGGGGCAGGGAATGAGCAGTTCTTC. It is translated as CASSPGQGAGNEQFF.

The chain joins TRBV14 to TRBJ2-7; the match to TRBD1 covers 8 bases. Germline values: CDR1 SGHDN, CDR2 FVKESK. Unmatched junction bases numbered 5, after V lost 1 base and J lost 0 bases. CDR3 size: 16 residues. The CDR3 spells CASSQGHRGSSYEQYF. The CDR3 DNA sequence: TGTGCCAGCAGCCAAGGTCACAGGGGGAGCTCCTACGAGCAGTACTTC.

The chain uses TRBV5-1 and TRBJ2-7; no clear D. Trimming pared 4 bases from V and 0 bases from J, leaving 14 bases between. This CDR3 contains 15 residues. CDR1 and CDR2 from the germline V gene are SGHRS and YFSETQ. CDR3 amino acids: CASSRYTANSYEQYF. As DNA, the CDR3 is TGCGCCAGCAGCCGGTATACAGCAAACTCCTACGAGCAGTACTTC. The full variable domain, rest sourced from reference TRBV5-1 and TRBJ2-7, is KAGVTQTPRYLIKTRGQQVTLSCSPISGHRSVSWYQQTPGQGLQFLFEYFSETQRNKGNFPGRFSGRQFSNSRSEMNVSTLELGDSALYLCASSRYTANSYEQYFGPGTRLTVT.

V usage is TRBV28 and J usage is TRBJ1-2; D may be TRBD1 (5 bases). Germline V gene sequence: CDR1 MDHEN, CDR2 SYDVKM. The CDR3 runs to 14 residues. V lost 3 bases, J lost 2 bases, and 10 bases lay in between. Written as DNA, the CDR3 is TGTGCCAGCAGTTTGGGGCAGAAAAACTATGGCTACACCTTC. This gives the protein CASSLGQKNYGYTF.

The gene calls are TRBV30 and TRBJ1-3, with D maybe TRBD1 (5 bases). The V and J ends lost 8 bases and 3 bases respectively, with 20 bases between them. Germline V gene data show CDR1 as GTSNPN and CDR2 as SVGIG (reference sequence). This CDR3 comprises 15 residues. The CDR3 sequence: CAPQYGGNGGNTIYF. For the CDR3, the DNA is TGTGCCCCGCAGTACGGGGGAAACGGTGGAAACACCATATATTTT.

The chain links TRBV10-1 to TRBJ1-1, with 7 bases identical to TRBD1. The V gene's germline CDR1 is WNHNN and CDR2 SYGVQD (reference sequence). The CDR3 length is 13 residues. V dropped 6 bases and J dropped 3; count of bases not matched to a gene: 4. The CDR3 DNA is TGCGCCAGCAGGGGGACAGCAGACACTGAAGCTTTCTTT. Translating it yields CASRGTADTEAFF.